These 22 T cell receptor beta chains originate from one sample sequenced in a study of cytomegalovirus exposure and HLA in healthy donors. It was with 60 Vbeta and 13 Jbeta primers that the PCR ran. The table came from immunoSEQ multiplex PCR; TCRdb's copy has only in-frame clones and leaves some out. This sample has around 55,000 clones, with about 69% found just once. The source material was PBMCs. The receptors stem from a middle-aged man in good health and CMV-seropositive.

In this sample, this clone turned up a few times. As DNA, the CDR3 is TGTGCCAGCAGTTCCCTCACTAGCGGGGGGAAGTACGAGCAGTACTTC. Residues: CASSSLTSGGKYEQYF. The rearrangement links TRBV6-5 to TRBJ2-7; 12 bases line up with TRBD2. The CDR3 is made up of 16 amino acids. CDR1 is MNHEY, CDR2 SVGAGI, per germline. The V and J ends lost 4 bases and 4 bases, in that order; junction bases with no gene match: 8.

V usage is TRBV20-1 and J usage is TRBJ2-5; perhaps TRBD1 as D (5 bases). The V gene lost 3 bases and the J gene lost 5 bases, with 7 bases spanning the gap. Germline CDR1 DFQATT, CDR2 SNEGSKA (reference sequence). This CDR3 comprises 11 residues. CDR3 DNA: TGCAGTGCTAGCGACAGTGAGACCCAGTACTTC. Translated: CSASDSETQYF.

The CDR3 DNA sequence: TGTGCCAGTAGTAAAATCATCAACACAGATACGCAGTATTTT. It encodes CASSKIINTDTQYF. The chain joins TRBV19 to TRBJ2-3; D call uncertain. This CDR3 has 14 amino acids. Trimming removed 4 bases from V and 2 bases from J, with 10 bases in between. Germline lookup yields CDR1 LNHDA and CDR2 SQIVND (reference sequence).

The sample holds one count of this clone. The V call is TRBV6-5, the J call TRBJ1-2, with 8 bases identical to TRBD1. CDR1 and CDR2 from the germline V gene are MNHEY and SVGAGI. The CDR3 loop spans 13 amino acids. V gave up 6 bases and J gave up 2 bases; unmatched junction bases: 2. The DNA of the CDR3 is TGTGCCAGCAGCCGGACAGGGAACTATGGCTACACCTTC. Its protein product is CASSRTGNYGYTF.

The DNA of the CDR3 is TGTGCCAGCGGTCGGGGAGCGGGGGGAACTCGACAAGAGACCCAGTACTTC. Protein product: CASGRGAGGTRQETQYF. The chain couples TRBV2 to TRBJ2-5, with TRBD2 identical over 9 bases. V lost 8 bases to trimming and J lost 2 bases; unmatched junction nucleotides: 15. The CDR3 loop spans 17 amino acids. CDR1 is SNHLY and CDR2 is FYNNEI in the germline V gene.

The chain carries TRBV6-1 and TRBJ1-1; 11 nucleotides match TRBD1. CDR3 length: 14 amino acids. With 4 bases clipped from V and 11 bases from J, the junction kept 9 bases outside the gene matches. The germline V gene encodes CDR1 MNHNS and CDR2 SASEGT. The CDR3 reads CASSVGQGGSSAFF. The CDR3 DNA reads TGTGCCAGCAGTGTGGGACAGGGGGGATCGTCGGCTTTCTTT.

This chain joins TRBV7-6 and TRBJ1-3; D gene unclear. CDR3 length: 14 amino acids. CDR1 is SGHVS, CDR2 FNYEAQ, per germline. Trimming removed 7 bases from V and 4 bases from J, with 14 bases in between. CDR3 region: CASIPLSRGNTIYF. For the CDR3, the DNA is TGTGCCAGCATCCCCCTTTCCCGGGGAAACACCATATATTTT.

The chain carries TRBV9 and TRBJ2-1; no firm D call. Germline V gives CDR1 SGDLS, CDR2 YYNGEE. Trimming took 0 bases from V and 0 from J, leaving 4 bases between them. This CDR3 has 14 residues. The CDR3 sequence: CASSVVSSYNEQFF. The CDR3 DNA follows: TGTGCCAGCAGCGTAGTGAGCTCCTACAATGAGCAGTTCTTC.

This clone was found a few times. This CDR3 reads CASSPGRYQPQHF. DNA of the CDR3: TGTGCCAGCAGCCCGGGAAGGTATCAGCCCCAGCATTTT. The gene calls are TRBV5-6 and TRBJ1-5; D gene unclear. Germline V lookup: CDR1 SGHDT, CDR2 YYEEEE. V was shortened by 4 bases and J by 5 bases, with 10 bases between the two germline ends. This CDR3 region has 13 residues.

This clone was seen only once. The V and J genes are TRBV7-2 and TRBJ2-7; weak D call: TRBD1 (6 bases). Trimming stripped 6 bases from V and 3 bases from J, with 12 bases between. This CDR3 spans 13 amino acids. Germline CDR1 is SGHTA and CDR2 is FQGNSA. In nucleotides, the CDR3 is TGTGCCAGCAGTTCGGGACATTTCTACGAGCAGTACTTC. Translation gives CASSSGHFYEQYF.

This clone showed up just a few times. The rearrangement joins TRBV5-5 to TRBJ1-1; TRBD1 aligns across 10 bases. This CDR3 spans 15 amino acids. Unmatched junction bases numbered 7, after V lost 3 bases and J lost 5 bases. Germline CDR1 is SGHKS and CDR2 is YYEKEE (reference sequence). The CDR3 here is CASSWIGQGGTEAFF. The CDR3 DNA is TGTGCCAGCAGCTGGATAGGACAGGGGGGTACTGAAGCTTTCTTT.

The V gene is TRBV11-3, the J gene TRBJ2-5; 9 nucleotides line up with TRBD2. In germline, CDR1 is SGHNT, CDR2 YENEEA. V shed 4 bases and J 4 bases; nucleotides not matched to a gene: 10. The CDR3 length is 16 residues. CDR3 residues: CASSWLAGYRGETQYF. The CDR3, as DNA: TGTGCCAGCAGCTGGCTAGCGGGGTATAGGGGAGAGACCCAGTACTTC.

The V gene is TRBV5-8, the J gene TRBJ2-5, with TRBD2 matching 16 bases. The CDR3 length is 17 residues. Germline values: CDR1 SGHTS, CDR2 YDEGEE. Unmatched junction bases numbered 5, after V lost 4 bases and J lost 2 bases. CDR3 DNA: TGTGCCAGCAGCCCGGGACTAGCGGGGGGGGTGCAAGAGACCCAGTACTTC. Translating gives CASSPGLAGGVQETQYF.

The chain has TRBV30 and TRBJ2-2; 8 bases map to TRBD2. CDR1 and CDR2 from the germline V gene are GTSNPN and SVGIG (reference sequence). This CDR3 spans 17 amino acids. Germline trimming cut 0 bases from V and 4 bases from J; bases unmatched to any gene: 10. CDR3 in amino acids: CAWSVSGISGVTGELFF. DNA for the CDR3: TGTGCCTGGAGTGTATCAGGGATTAGCGGGGTCACCGGGGAGCTGTTTTTT.

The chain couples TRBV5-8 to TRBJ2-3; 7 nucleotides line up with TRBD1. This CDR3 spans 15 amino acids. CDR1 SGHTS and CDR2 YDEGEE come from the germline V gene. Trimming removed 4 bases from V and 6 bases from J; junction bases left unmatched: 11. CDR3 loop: CASSLRTGSLDTQYF. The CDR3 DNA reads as TGTGCCAGCAGCCTTCGGACAGGTAGCTTGGATACGCAGTATTTT.

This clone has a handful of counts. The CDR3 loop reads CASSLRNTEAFF. DNA of the CDR3: TGTGCCAGCAGCCTTCGGAACACTGAAGCTTTCTTT. The rearrangement uses TRBV5-4 and TRBJ1-1, with D unresolved. The CDR3 is made up of 12 amino acids. V was pared by 4 bases and J by 1 base, with 5 bases between. Looked up from germline, CDR1 is SGHNT and CDR2 is YYREEE (reference sequence).

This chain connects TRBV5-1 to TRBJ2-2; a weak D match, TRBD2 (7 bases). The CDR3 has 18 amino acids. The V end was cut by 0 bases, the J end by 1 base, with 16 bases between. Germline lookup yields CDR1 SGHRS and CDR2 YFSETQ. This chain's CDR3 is CASSLAEAGDMNTGELFF. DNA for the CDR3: TGCGCCAGCAGCTTGGCCGAGGCGGGGGACATGAACACCGGGGAGCTGTTTTTT.

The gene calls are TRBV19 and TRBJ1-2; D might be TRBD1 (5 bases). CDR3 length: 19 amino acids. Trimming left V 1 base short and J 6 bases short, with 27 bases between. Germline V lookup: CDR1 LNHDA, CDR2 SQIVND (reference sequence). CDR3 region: CASSIGLFLGEEGKNGYTF. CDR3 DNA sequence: TGTGCCAGTAGTATAGGCCTTTTTTTAGGGGAGGAAGGGAAGAATGGCTACACCTTC.

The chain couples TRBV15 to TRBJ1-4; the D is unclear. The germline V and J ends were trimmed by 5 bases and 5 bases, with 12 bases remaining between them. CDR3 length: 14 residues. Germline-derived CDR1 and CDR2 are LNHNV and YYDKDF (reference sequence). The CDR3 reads CATSLGRINEKLFF. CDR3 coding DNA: TGTGCCACCAGCCTCGGCAGGATAAATGAAAAACTGTTTTTT.

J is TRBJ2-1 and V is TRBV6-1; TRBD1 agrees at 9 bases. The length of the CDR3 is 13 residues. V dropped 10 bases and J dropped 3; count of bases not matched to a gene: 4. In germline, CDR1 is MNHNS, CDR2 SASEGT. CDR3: CATLDRGYNEQFF. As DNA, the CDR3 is TGTGCCACCCTGGACAGGGGCTACAATGAGCAGTTCTTC.

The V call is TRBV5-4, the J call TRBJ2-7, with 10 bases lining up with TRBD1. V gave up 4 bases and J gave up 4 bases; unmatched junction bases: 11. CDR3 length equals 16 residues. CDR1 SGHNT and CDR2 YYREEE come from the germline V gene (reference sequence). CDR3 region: CASSPQLDRGNYEQYF. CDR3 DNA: TGTGCCAGCAGCCCCCAGCTGGACAGGGGGAATTACGAGCAGTACTTC.

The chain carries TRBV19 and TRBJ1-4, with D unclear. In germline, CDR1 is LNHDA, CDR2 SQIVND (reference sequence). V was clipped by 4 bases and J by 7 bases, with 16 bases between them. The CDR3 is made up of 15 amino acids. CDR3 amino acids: CASSKQTTRSEKLFF. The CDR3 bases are TGTGCCAGTAGTAAGCAAACCACACGGAGTGAAAAACTGTTTTTT.